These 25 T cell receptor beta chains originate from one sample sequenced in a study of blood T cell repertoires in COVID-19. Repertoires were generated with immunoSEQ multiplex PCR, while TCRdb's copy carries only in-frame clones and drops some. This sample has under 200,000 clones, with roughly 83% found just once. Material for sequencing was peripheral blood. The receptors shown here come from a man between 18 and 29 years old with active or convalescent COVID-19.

The CDR3 loop is CAIGRRGIAYEQYF. CDR3 DNA sequence: TGTGCCATCGGACGTAGGGGGATCGCCTACGAGCAGTACTTC. The genes are TRBV10-3 and TRBJ2-7; D is perhaps TRBD1 (6 bases). The CDR3 has 14 residues. Germline-derived CDR1 and CDR2 are ENHRY and SYGVKD. The ends were cut back, 8 bases at V and 2 bases at J, with 16 bases in the middle.

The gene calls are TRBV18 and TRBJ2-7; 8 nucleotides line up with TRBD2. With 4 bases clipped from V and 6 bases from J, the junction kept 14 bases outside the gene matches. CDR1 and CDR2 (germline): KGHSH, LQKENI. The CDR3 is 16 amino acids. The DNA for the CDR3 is TGTGCCAGCTCACAACTTAGCGGGATAGGCACCGGCGAGCAGTACTTC. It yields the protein CASSQLSGIGTGEQYF.

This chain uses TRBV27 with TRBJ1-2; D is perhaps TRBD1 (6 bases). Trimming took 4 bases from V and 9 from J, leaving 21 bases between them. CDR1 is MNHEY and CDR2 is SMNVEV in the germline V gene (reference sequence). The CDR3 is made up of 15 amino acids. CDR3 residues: CASSSSWSGAYSYTF. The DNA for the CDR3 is TGTGCCAGCAGTTCATCGTGGTCAGGGGCTTATAGCTACACCTTC.

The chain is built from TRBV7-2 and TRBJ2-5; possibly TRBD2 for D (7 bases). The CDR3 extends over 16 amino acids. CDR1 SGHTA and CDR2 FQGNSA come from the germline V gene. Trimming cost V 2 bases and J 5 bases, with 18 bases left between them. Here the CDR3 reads CASSLTFQQGGETQYF. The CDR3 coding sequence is TGTGCCAGCAGCTTAACCTTTCAACAGGGAGGGGAGACCCAGTACTTC. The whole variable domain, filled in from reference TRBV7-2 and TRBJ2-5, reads GAGVSQSPSNKVTEKGKDVELRCDPISGHTALYWYRQSLGQGLEFLIYFQGNSAPDKSGLPSDRFSAERTGGSVSTLTIQRTQQEDSAVYLCASSLTFQQGGETQYFGPGTRLLVL.

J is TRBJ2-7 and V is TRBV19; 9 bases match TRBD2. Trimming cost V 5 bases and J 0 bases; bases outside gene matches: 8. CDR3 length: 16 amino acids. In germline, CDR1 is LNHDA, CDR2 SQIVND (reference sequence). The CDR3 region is CASSRGGVVNSYEQYF. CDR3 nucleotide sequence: TGTGCCAGTAGTCGCGGGGGGGTGGTGAACTCCTACGAGCAGTACTTC.

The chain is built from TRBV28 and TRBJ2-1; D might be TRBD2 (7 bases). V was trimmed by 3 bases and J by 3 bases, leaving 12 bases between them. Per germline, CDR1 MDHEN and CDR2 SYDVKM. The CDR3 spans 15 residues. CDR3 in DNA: TGTGCCAGCAGTTTGGAGGGGGAGGGCTACAATGAGCAGTTCTTC. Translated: CASSLEGEGYNEQFF.

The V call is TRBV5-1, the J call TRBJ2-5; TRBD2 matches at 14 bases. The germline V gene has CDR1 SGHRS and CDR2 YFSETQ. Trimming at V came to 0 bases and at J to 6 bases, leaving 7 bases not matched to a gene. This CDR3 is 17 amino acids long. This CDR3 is CASSLAGTSGGTKTQYF. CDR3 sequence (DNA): TGCGCCAGCAGCTTGGCCGGGACTAGCGGGGGAACAAAGACCCAGTACTTC. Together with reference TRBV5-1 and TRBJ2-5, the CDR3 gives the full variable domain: KAGVTQTPRYLIKTRGQQVTLSCSPISGHRSVSWYQQTPGQGLQFLFEYFSETQRNKGNFPGRFSGRQFSNSRSEMNVSTLELGDSALYLCASSLAGTSGGTKTQYFGPGTRLLVL.

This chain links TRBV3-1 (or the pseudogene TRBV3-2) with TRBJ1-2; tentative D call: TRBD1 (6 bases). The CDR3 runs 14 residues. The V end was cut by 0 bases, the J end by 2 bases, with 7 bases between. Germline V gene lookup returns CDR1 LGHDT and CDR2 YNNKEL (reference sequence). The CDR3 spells CASSQDQGNYGYTF. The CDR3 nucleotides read TGTGCCAGCAGCCAAGATCAGGGGAACTATGGCTACACCTTC.

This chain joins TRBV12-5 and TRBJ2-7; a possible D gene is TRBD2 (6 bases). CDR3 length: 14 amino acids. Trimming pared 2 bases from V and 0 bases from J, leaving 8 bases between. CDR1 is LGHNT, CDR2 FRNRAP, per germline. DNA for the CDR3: TGTGCTAGTGGTTTGTCCGGGAGCTCCTACGAGCAGTACTTC. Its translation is CASGLSGSSYEQYF.

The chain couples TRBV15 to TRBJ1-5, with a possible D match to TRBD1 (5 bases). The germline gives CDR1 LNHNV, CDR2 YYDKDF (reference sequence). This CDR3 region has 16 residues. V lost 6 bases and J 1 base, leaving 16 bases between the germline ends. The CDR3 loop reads CATREGGAASNQPQHF. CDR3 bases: TGTGCCACCAGGGAAGGAGGGGCAGCAAGCAATCAGCCCCAGCATTTT.

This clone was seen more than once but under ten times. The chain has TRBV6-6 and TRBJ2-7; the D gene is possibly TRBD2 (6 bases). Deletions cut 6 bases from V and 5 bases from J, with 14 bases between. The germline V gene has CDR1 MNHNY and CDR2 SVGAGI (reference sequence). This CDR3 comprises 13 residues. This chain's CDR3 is CASRFSGPNEQYF. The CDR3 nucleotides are TGTGCCAGCAGGTTTAGCGGCCCTAACGAGCAGTACTTC.

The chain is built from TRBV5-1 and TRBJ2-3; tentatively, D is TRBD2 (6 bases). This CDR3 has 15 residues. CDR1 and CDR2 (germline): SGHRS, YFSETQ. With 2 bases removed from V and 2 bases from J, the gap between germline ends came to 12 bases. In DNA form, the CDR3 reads TGCGCCAGCAGCTTAGAGCTAGCGCACACAGATACGCAGTATTTT. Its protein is CASSLELAHTDTQYF.

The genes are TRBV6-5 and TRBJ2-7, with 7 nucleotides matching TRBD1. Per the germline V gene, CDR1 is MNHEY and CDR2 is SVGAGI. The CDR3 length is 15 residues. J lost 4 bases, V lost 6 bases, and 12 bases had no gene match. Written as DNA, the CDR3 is TGTGCCAGCAGCTTAGGACAAGGGGGCGTTTACGAGCAGTACTTC. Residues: CASSLGQGGVYEQYF.

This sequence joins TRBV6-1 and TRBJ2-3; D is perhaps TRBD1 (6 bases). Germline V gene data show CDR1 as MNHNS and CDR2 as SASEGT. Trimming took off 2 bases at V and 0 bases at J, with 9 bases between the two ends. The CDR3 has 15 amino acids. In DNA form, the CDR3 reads TGTGCCAGCAGTGAAATACAGGGAAGCACAGATACGCAGTATTTT. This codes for CASSEIQGSTDTQYF.

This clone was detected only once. The CDR3 DNA sequence: TGTGCCAGCAGTTTATTCGGCAGGGCTGAGCTGTTTTTT. This codes for CASSLFGRAELFF. The chain carries TRBV28 and TRBJ2-2, with a possible D match to TRBD1 (5 bases). Germline V lookup: CDR1 MDHEN, CDR2 SYDVKM. Trimming cost V 1 base and J 11 bases, with 11 bases left between them. The CDR3 spans 13 residues.

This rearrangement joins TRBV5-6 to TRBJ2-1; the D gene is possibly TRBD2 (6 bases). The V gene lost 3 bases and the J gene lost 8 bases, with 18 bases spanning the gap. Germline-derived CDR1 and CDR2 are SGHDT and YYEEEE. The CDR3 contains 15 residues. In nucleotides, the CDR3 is TGTGCCAGCAGCTCCCGACCGCCGGCGGGGTATGAGCAGTTCTTC. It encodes CASSSRPPAGYEQFF.

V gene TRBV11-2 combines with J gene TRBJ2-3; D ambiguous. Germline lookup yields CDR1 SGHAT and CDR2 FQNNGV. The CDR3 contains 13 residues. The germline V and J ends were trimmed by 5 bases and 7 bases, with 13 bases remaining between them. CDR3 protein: CASSPSPHNTQYF. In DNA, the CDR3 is TGTGCCAGCAGCCCATCCCCACATAATACGCAGTATTTT.

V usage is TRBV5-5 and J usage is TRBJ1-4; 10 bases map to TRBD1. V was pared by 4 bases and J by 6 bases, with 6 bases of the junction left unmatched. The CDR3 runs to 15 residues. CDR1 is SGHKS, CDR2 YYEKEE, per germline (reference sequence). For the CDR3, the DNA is TGTGCCAGCAGCACAGACAGGGGGCGGTATGAAAAACTGTTTTTT. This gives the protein CASSTDRGRYEKLFF.

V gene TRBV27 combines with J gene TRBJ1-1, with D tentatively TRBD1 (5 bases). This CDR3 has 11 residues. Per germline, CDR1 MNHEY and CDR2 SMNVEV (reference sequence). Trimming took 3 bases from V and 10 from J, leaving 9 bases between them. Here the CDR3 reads CASSFGGVAFF. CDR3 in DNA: TGTGCCAGCAGTTTCGGGGGGGTAGCTTTCTTT.

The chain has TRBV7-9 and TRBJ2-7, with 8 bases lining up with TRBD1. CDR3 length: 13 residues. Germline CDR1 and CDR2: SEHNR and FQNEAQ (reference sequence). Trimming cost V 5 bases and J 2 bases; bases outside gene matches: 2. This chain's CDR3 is CASSGQGTYEQYF. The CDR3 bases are TGTGCCAGCAGCGGACAGGGAACCTACGAGCAGTACTTC. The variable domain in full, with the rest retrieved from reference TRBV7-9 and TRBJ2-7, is DTGVSQNPRHKITKRGQNVTFRCDPISEHNRLYWYRQTLGQGPEFLTYFQNEAQLEKSRLLSDRFSAERPKGSFSTLEIQRTEQGDSAMYLCASSGQGTYEQYFGPGTRLTVT.

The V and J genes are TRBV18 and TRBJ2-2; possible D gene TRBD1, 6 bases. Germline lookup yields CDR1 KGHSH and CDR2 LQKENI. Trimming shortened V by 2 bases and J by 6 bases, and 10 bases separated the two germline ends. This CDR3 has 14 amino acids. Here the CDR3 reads CASSPIQGSGELFF. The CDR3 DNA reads TGTGCCAGCTCACCAATACAGGGATCCGGGGAGCTGTTTTTT. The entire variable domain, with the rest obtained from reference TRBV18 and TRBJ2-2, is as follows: NAGVMQNPRHLVRRRGQEARLRCSPMKGHSHVYWYRQLPEEGLKFMVYLQKENIIDESGMPKERFSAEFPKEGPSILRIQQVVRGDSAAYFCASSPIQGSGELFFGEGSRLTVL.

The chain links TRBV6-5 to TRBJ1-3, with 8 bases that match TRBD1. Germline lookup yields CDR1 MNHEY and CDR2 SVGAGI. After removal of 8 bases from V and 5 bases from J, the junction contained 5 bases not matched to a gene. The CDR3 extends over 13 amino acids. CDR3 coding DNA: TGTGCCAGCGCCACAGGGGGTCGAAACACCATATATTTT. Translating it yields CASATGGRNTIYF.

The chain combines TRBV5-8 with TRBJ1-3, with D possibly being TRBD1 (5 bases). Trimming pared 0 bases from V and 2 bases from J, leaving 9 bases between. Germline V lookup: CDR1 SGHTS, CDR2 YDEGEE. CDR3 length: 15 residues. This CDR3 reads CASSLEGNAGNTIYF. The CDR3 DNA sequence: TGTGCCAGCAGCTTGGAGGGGAATGCTGGAAACACCATATATTTT. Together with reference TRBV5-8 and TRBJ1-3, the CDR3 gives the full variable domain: EAGVTQSPTHLIKTRGQQATLRCSPISGHTSVYWYQQALGLGLQFLLWYDEGEERNRGNFPPRFSGRQFPNYSSELNVNALELEDSALYLCASSLEGNAGNTIYFGEGSWLTVV.

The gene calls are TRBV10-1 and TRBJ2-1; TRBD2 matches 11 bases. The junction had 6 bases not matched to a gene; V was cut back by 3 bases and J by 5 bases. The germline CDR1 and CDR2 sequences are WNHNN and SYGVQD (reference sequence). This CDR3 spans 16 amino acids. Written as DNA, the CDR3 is TGCGCCAGCAGTGACTCATCTAGCGGGGGGCACAATGAGCAGTTCTTC. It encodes CASSDSSSGGHNEQFF.

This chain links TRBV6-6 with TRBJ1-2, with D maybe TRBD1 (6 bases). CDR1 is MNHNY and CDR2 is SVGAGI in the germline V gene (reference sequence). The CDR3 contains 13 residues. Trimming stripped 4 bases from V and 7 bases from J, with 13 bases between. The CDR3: CASSLQGVGGYTF. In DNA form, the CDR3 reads TGTGCCAGCAGTTTACAGGGAGTTGGTGGCTACACCTTC.